This T cell receptor (beta chain) was captured in a study of blood T cells in healthy people across ages. Study-level findings and limits: The recorded TCR beta diversity per million T cells decreased in a roughly linear manner with age.

This clonotype came up a few times. Its antigen is not known. Each sample gave at least 6.5 million isolated PBMCs. Germline V gene data show CDR1 as KGHDR and CDR2 as SFDVKD. Trimming stripped 4 bases from V and 5 bases from J, with 19 bases between. The CDR3 spans 16 residues. A second PCR, run for about 7 to 12 cycles, used a sample-barcoded 5' primer plus a J-beta primer mix. TCRdb passed the 5' RACE reads through MiXCR, listing each CDR3 protein once. The sample has 800,000 to 1,300,000 distinct CDR3 sequences; less than 25% are singletons. The same data also went into a second study, on T cells of mothers and their children. That report notes: Some 2.7 million TCR beta reads per child versus over 8 million per mother. Slightly higher but non-significant overlap marked related mother-child pairs versus unrelated pairs.

Material: blood. The clonotype originates from a girl between 2 and 10 years old in good health. The chain has TRBV24-1 and TRBJ2-5, with D possibly matching TRBD2 (5 bases). The CDR3, as DNA: TGTGCCACCAGTGACCCCACTCTGATGGGAGAGGAGACCCAGTACTTC. It is translated as CATSDPTLMGEETQYF.